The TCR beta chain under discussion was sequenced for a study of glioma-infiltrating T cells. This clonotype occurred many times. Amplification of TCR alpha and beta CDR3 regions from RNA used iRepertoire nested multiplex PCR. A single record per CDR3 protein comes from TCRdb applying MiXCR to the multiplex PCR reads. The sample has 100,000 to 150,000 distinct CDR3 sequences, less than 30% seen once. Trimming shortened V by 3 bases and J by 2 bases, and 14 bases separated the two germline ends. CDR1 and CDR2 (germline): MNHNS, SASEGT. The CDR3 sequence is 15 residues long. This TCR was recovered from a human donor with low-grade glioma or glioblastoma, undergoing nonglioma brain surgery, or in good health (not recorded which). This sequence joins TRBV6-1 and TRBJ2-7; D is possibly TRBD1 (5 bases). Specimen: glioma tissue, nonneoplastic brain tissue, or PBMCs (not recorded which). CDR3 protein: CASSDPGMITYEQYF. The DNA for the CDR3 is TGTGCCAGCAGTGACCCAGGGATGATAACCTACGAGCAGTACTTC.